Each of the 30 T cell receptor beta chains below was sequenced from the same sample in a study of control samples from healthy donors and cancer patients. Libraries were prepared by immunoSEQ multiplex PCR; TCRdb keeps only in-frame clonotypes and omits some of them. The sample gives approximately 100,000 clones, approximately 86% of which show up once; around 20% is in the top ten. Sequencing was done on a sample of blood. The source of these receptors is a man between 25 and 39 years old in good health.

CDR3 nucleotides: TGTGCCAGTAGTGCGACTAGCGGTTTTTCCTACGAGCAGTACTTC. Its protein product is CASSATSGFSYEQYF. V is TRBV19 and J is TRBJ2-7; 9 bases map to TRBD2. Germline CDR1 LNHDA, CDR2 SQIVND (reference sequence). The ends lost 5 bases at V and 1 base at J; junction bases unmatched: 6. The length of the CDR3 is 15 residues.

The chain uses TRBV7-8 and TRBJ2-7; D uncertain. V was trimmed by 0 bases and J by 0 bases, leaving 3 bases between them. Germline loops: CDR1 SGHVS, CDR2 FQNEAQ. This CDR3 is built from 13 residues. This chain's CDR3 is CASSLAASYEQYF. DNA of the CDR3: TGTGCCAGCAGCTTAGCAGCCTCCTACGAGCAGTACTTC.

DNA of the CDR3: TGTGCCAGCAGCGTACAACGTCCTAATTCACCCCTCCACTTT. This codes for CASSVQRPNSPLHF. V and J are TRBV2 and TRBJ1-6; D is ambiguous. Trimming took 6 bases from V and 6 from J, leaving 12 bases between them. The CDR3 consists of 14 residues. The germline V gene encodes CDR1 SNHLY and CDR2 FYNNEI. Looking up the rest from reference TRBV2 and TRBJ1-6 gives the full variable domain: EPEVTQTPSHQVTQMGQEVILRCVPISNHLYFYWYRQILGQKVEFLVSFYNNEISEKSEIFDDQFSVERPDGSNFTLKIRSTKLEDSAMYFCASSVQRPNSPLHFGNGTRLTVT.

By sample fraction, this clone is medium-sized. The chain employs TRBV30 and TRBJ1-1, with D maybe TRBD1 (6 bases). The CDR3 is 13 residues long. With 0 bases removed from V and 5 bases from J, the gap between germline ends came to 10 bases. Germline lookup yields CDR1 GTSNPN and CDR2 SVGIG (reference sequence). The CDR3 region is CAWSVGGPTEAFF. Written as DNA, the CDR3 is TGTGCCTGGAGTGTAGGGGGGCCAACTGAAGCTTTCTTT.

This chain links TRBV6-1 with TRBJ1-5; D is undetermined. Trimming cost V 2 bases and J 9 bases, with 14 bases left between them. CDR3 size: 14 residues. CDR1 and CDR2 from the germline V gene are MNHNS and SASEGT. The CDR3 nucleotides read TGTGCCAGCAGTGAAAGCCAGAGCCCTTGGCCCCAGCATTTT. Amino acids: CASSESQSPWPQHF.

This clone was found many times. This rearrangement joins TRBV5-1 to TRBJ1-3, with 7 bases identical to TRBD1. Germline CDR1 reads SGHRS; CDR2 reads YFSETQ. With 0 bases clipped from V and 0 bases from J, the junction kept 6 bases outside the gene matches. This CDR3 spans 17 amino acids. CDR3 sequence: CASSLGDRESSGNTIYF. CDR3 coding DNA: TGCGCCAGCAGCTTGGGAGACAGGGAGAGCTCTGGAAACACCATATATTTT.

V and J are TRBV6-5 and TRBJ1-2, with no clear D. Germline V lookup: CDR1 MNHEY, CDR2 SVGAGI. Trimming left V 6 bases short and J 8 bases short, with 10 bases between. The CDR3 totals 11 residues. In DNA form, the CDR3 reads TGTGCCAGCAGCCACGGAGGGGGCTACACCTTC. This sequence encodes CASSHGGGYTF.

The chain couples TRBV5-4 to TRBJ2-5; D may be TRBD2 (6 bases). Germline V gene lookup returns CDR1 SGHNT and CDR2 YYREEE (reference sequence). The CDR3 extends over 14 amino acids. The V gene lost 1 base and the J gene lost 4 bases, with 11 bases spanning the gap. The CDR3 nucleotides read TGTGCCAGCAGCTTGCGCGTCGGGGGAGAGACCCAGTACTTC. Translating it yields CASSLRVGGETQYF.

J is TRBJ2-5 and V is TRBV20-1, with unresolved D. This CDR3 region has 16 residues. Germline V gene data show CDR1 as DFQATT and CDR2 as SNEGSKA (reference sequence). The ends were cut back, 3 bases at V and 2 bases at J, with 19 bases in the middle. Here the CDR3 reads CSASPTGFLLQETQYF. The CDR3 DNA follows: TGCAGTGCTAGTCCAACTGGGTTCCTCCTACAAGAGACCCAGTACTTC.

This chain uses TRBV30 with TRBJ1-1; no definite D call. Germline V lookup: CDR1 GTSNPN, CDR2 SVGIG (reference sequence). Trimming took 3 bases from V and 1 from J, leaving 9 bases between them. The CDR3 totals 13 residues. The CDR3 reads CAWSPQANTEAFF. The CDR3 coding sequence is TGTGCCTGGAGCCCCCAGGCGAACACTGAAGCTTTCTTT.

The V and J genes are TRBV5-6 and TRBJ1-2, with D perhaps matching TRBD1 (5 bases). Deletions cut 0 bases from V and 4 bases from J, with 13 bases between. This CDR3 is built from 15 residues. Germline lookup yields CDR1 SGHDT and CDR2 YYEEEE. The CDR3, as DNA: TGTGCCAGCAGCTTGGACAGGAGGCCTTCCTATGGCTACACCTTC. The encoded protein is CASSLDRRPSYGYTF.

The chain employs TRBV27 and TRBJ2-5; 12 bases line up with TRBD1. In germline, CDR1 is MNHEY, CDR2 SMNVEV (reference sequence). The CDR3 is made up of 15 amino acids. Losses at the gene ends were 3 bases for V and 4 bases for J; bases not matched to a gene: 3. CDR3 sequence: CASSFWDRGRETQYF. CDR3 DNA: TGTGCCAGCAGTTTTTGGGACAGGGGGCGAGAGACCCAGTACTTC.

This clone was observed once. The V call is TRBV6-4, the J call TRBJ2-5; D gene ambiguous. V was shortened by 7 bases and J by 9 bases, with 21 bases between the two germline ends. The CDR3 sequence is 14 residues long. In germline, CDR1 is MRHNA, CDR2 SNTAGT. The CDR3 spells CASTPGRVKPAQYF. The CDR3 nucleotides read TGTGCCAGCACCCCTGGTAGGGTAAAGCCAGCCCAGTACTTC.

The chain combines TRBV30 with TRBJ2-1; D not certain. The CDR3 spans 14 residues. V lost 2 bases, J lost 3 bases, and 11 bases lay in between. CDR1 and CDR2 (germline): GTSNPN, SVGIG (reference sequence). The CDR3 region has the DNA TGTGCCTGGAGTTCCAAACGGAACTACAATGAGCAGTTCTTC. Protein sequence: CAWSSKRNYNEQFF. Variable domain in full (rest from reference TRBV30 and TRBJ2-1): SQTIHQWPATLVQPVGSPLSLECTVEGTSNPNLYWYRQAAGRGLQLLFYSVGIGQISSEVPQNLSASRPQDRQFILSSKKLLLSDSGFYLCAWSSKRNYNEQFFGPGTRLTVL.

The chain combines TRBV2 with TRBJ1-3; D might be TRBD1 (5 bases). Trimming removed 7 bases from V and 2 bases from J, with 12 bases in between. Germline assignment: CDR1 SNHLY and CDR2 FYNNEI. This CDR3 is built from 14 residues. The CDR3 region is CASTPRGAGNTIYF. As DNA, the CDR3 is TGTGCCAGCACCCCTCGGGGGGCTGGAAACACCATATATTTT.

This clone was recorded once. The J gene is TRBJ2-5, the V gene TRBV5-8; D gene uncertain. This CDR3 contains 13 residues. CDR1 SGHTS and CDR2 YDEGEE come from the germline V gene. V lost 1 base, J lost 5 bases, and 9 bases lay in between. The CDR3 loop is CASSLRPRETQYF. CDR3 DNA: TGTGCCAGCAGCTTGAGGCCCCGGGAGACCCAGTACTTC.

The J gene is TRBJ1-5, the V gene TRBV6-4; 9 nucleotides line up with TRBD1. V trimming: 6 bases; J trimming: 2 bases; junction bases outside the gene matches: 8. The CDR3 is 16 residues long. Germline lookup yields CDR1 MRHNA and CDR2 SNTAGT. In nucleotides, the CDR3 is TGTGCCAGCAGCGAACGCACAGGGGGCGGCAATCAGCCCCAGCATTTT. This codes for CASSERTGGGNQPQHF.

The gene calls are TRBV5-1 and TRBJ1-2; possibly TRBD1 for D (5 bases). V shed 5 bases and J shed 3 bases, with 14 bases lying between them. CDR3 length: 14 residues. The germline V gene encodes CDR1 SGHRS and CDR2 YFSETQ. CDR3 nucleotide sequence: TGCGCCAGCAGTCCCGACGGGGGATACTATGGCTACACCTTC. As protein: CASSPDGGYYGYTF.

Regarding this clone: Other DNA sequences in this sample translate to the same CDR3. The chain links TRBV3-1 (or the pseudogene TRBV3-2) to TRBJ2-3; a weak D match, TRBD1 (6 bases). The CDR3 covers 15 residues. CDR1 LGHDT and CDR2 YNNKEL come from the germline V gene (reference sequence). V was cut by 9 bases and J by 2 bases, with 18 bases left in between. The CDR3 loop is CASSLGTKSTDTQYF. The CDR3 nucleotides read TGTGCCAGTTCGCTCGGGACAAAATCCACAGATACGCAGTATTTT.

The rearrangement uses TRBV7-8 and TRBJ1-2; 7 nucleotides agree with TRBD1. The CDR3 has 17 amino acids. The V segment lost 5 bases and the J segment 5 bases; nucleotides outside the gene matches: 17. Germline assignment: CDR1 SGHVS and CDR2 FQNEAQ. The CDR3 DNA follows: TGTGCCAGCAGCCCCCCCGTCATGGGAGGGGGCGGGTATGGCTACACCTTC. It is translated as CASSPPVMGGGGYGYTF.

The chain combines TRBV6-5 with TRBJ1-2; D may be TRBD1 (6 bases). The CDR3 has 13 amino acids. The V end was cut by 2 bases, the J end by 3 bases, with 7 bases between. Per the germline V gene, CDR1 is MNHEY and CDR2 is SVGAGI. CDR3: CASSYGQYYGYTF. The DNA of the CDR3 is TGTGCCAGCAGTTACGGACAGTACTATGGCTACACCTTC.

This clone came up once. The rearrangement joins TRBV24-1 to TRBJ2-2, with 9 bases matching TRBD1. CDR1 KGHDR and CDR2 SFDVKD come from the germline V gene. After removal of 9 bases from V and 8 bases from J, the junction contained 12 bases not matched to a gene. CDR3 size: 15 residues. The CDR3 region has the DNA TGTGCCACCGGCATGGGACAGGGACTCTGGGGGGAGCTGTTTTTT. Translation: CATGMGQGLWGELFF.

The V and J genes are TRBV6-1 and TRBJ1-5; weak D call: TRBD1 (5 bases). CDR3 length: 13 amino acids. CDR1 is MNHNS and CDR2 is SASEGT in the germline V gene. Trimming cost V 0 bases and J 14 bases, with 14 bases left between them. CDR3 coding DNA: TGTGCCAGCAGTGAAGCTCGGGGGATCCCAAAGCATTTT. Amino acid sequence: CASSEARGIPKHF.

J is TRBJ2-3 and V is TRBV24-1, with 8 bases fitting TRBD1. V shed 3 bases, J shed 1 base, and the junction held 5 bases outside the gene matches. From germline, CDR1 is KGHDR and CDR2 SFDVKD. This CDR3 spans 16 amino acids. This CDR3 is CATSDPQGAGTDTQYF. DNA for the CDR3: TGTGCCACCAGTGATCCGCAGGGGGCTGGCACAGATACGCAGTATTTT.

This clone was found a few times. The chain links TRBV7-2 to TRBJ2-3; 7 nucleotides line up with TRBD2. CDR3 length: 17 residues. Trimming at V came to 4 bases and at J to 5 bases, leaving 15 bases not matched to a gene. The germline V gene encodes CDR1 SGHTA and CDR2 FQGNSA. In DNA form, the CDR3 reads TGTGCCAGCAGCTACCTACGTGGCGGGGGATTTGAAGATACGCAGTATTTT. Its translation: CASSYLRGGGFEDTQYF.

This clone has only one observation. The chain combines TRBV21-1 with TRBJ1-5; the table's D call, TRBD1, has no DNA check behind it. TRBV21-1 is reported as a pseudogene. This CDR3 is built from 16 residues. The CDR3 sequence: CASSAPGQGAEQPQHF. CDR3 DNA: TGTGCCAGCAGCGCCCCGGGACAGGGGGCTGAACAGCCCCAGCATTTT.

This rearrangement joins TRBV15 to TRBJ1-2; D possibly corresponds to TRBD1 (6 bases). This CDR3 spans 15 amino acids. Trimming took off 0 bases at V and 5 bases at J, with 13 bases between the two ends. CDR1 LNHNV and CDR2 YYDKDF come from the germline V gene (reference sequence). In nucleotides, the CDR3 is TGTGCCACCAGCAGAGAGCCGGGGGCGGGATATGGCTACACCTTC. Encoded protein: CATSREPGAGYGYTF.

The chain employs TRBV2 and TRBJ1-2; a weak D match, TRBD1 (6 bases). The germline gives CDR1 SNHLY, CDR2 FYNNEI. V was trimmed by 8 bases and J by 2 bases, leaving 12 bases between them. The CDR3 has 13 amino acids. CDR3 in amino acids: CASVLDRNYGYTF. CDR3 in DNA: TGTGCCAGCGTTTTGGACAGAAACTATGGCTACACCTTC. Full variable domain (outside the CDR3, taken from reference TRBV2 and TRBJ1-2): EPEVTQTPSHQVTQMGQEVILRCVPISNHLYFYWYRQILGQKVEFLVSFYNNEISEKSEIFDDQFSVERPDGSNFTLKIRSTKLEDSAMYFCASVLDRNYGYTFGSGTRLTVV.

The CDR3 coding sequence is TGTGCCTGGAGGGGTGAGGGGCTGGAAGCTTTCTTT. It yields the protein CAWRGEGLEAFF. V and J are TRBV30 and TRBJ1-1; D is possibly TRBD1 (5 bases). Germline CDR1 reads GTSNPN; CDR2 reads SVGIG (reference sequence). The CDR3 loop spans 12 amino acids. V was clipped by 3 bases and J by 8 bases, with 13 bases between them.

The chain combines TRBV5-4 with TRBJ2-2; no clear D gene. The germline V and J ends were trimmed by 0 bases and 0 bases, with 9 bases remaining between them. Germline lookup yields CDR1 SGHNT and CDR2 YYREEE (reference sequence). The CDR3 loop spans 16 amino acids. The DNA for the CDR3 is TGTGCCAGCAGCTTGGCCCCAGGACCGAACACCGGGGAGCTGTTTTTT. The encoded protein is CASSLAPGPNTGELFF.